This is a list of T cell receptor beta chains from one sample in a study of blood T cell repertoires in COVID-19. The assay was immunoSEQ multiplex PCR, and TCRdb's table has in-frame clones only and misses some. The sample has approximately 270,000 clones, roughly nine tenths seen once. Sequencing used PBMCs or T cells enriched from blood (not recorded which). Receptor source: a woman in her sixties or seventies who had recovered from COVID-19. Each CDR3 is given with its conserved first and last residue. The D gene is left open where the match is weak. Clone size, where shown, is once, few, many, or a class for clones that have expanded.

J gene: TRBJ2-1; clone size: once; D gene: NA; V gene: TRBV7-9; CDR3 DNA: TGTGCCAGCAGCGACACCAGTCTTCCGCAGTTCTTC; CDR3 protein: CASSDTSLPQFF
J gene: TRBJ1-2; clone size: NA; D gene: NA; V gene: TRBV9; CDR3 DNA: TGTGCCAGCAGCCCTCGGAACTATGGCTACACCTTC; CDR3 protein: CASSPRNYGYTF
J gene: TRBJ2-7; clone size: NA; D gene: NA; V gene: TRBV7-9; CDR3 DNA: TGTGCCAGCAGCCCCAACTCCTACGAGCAGTACTTC; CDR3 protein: CASSPNSYEQYF
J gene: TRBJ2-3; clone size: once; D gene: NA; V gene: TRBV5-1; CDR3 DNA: TGCGCCAGCAGCTTGGGCAGAAACACAGATACGCAGTATTTT; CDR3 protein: CASSLGRNTDTQYF
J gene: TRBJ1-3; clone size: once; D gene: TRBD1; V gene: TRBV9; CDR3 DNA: TGTGCCAGCAGCGCGGAGACAGGGACTGGAAACACCATATATTTT; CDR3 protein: CASSAETGTGNTIYF
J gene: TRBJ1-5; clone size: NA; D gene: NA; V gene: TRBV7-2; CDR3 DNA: TGTGCCAGCAGCTTAAGGGGCCGGGACTCGCAGCCCCAGCATTTT; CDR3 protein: CASSLRGRDSQPQHF
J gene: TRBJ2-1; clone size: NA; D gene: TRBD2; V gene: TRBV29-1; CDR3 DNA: TGCAGCGTCCACGGGGGCGGGGGGCCGAATGAGCAGTTCTTC; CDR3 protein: CSVHGGGGPNEQFF
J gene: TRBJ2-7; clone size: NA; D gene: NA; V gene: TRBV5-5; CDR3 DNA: TGTGCCAGCACCAGGGGATGGGGGGGCGACGAGCAGTACTTC; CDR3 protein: CASTRGWGGDEQYF
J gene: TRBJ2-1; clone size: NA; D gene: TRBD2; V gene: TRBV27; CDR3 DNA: TGTGCCAGCAGCGGGAGGGTCCTTTATGAGCAGTTCTTC; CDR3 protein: CASSGRVLYEQFF
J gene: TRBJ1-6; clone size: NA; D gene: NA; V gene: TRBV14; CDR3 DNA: TGTGCCAGCAGCCATCTGACAGGAAATAATTCACCCCTCCACTTT; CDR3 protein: CASSHLTGNNSPLHF
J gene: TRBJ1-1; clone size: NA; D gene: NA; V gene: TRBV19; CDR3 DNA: TGTGCCTCAGACCAGGGGTTGCACACTGAAGCTTTCTTT; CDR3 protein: CASDQGLHTEAFF
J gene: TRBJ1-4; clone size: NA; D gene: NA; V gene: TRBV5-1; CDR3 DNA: TGCGCCAGCAGCTTGGAAACAGGGCTTAGGGAAAAACTGTTTTTT; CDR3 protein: CASSLETGLREKLFF
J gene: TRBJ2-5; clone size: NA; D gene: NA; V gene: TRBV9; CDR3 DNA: TGTGCCAGCAGCGTAGCTCCCAGACTCTCGGAGACCCAGTACTTC; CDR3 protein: CASSVAPRLSETQYF
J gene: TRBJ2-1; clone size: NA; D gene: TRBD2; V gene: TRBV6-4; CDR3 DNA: TGTGCCAGCAGTGACGGGAGCGGGGGGGCGGATGAGCAGTTCTTC; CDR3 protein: CASSDGSGGADEQFF
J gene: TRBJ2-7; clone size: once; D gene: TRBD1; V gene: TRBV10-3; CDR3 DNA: TGTGCCATCAGGCAGACAGGGGGCTCCTACGAGCAGTACTTC; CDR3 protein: CAIRQTGGSYEQYF
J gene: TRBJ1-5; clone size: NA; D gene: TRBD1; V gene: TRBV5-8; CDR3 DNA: TGTGCCAGCAGCTTAGGACAGGGTAGAGATCAGCCCCAGCATTTT; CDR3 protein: CASSLGQGRDQPQHF
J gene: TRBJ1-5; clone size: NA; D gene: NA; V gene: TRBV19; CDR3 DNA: TGTGCCAGTAGCTACGTCGGACTAGGGTTGCCCCAGCATTTT; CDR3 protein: CASSYVGLGLPQHF
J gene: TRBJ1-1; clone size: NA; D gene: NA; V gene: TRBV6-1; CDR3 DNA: TGTGCCAGCAGTGAATGGCCCCGTACTGAAGCTTTCTTT; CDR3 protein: CASSEWPRTEAFF
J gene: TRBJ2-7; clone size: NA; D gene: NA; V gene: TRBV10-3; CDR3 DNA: TGTGCCATCAGTGACCCTGGGACAAGAGGCTCCTACGAGCAGTACTTC; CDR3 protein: CAISDPGTRGSYEQYF
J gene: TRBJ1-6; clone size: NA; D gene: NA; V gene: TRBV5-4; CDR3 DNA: TGTGCCAGCAGCTTGGTTGGTACTGGGGAGAGCTCCTATAATTCACCCCTCCACTTT; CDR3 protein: CASSLVGTGESSYNSPLHF
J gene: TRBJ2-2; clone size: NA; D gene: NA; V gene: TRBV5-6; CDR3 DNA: TGTGCCAACCACACAGGGAATAACACCGGGGAGCTGTTTTTT; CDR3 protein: CANHTGNNTGELFF
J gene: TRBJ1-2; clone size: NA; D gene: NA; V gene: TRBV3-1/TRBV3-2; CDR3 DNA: TGTGCCAGCAGCCGGACTGAGGGATATGGCTACACCTTC; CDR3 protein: CASSRTEGYGYTF
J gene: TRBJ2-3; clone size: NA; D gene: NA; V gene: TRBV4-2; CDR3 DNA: TGTGCCAGCAGCCAAGGTTCGTCGGCAGGGTCTACAGATACGCAGTATTTT; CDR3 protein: CASSQGSSAGSTDTQYF
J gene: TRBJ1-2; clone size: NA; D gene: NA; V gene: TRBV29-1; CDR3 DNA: TGCAGCGTTGAAGGCCCGGATGGCTACACCTTC; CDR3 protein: CSVEGPDGYTF